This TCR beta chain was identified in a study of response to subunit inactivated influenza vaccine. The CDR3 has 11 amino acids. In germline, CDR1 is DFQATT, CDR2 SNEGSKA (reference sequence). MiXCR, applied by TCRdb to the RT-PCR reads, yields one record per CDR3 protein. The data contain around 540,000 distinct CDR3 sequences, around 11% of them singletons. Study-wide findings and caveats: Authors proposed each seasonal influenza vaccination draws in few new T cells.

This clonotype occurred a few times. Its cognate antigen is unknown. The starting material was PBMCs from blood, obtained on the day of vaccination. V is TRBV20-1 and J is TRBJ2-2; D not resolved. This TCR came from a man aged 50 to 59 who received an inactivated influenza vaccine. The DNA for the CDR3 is TGCAGCCTGGAAGCGAACGGGGAGCTGTTTTTT. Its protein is CSLEANGELFF.